The present entry profiles one T cell receptor beta chain with its context. The entry originates in a study of blood T cell repertoires in COVID-19. Study context: Samples of COVID-19 (acute and convalescent) were obtained from the United States, Italy and Spain. Sources were T cells, B-cell-depleted T cells, or PBMCs; the material itself was cDNA or gDNA.

CDR3 length equals 14 residues. The V end lost 1 base, the J end lost 2 bases, and 8 bases lay between the germline ends. CDR1 and CDR2 (germline): MNHEY, SVGAGI. Original data processing: Amplified reference gene primers provided the basis for estimating nucleated cell counts. Assay used: immunoSEQ multiplex PCR; TCRdb lists only in-frame clones, some missing. That table supplies the V and J calls and clone size; D and trimming were determined from the DNA. In the table there are 110,000 or so clones, roughly three quarters of which are singletons. Sequencing was done on a sample of peripheral blood. The V and J genes are TRBV6-5 and TRBJ2-5; a possible D gene is TRBD2 (6 bases). The TCR originated in a human donor in a cohort sampled during active COVID-19. The CDR3, as DNA: TGTGCCAGCAGTTACTTCGGGGGTCAAGAGACCCAGTACTTC. Translating gives CASSYFGGQETQYF.